Following are 32 T cell receptor beta chains from one sample sequenced in a study of T cells after yellow fever vaccination. TCRdb processed the 5' RACE reads anew with MiXCR; each CDR3 protein has one entry. The repertoire has about 340,000 distinct CDR3 sequences, around an eighth of them found once; the top ten carry 3.2%. The sample was CD4+ T cells sorted from PBMCs, taken 15 days after the yellow fever booster vaccination. The receptors come from a man younger than 30 who received the YFV17D yellow fever vaccine.

This clonotype was counted a few times. J is TRBJ2-3 and V is TRBV27; 9 bases map to TRBD1. There are 17 residues in the CDR3. CDR1 and CDR2 (germline): MNHEY, SMNVEV (reference sequence). The V gene end was trimmed by 2 bases and the J gene end by 5 bases; junction bases not matched to a gene: 11. CDR3 region: CASSLVGGTGIKDTQYF. The CDR3 nucleotides read TGTGCCAGCAGTTTAGTTGGAGGGACAGGGATTAAAGATACGCAGTATTTT.

The chain couples TRBV6-2 or TRBV6-3 to TRBJ2-5; D not resolved. The CDR3 is 11 residues long. V was pared by 10 bases and J by 4 bases, with 10 bases between. Germline V gene sequence: CDR1 MNHEY, CDR2 SVGEGT. In DNA, the CDR3 is TGTGCCACGGCCCTGGGAGAGACCCAGTACTTC. This gives the protein CATALGETQYF.

The sample holds many counts of this clonotype. The CDR3 region is CASSQAGTYYEQYV. The CDR3, as DNA: TGTGCCAGCAGCCAAGCGGGGACTTACTACGAGCAGTACGTC. This chain joins TRBV3-1 and TRBJ2-7; D may be TRBD2 (6 bases). The length of the CDR3 is 14 residues. Trimming cost V 1 base and J 3 bases, with 10 bases left between them. Looked up from germline, CDR1 is LGHDT and CDR2 is YNNKEL (reference sequence).

This clonotype is a singleton in its sample. The genes are TRBV4-3 and TRBJ1-6, with 7 positions matching TRBD1. This CDR3 spans 16 amino acids. Per the germline V gene, CDR1 is LGHNA and CDR2 is YSLEER. Unmatched junction bases numbered 11, after V lost 3 bases and J lost 9 bases. The CDR3 nucleotides are TGCGCCAGCAGCCAGCTCCTCGGGACAGACCCTTCACCCCTCCACTTT. Translated: CASSQLLGTDPSPLHF.

The chain joins TRBV28 to TRBJ2-1, with D hard to call. V shed 8 bases and J shed 8 bases, with 10 bases lying between them. The CDR3 is made up of 11 amino acids. The germline V gene has CDR1 MDHEN and CDR2 SYDVKM. CDR3 sequence: CASGDFDEQFF. The CDR3 DNA sequence: TGTGCCAGCGGGGATTTTGATGAGCAGTTCTTC. The full variable domain, with the rest looked up from reference TRBV28 and TRBJ2-1, is DVKVTQSSRYLVKRTGEKVFLECVQDMDHENMFWYRQDPGLGLRLIYFSYDVKMKEKGDIPEGYSVSREKKERFSLILESASTNQTSMYLCASGDFDEQFFGPGTRLTVL.

V usage is TRBV7-6 and J usage is TRBJ2-1; 8 bases are a match to TRBD1. The CDR3 runs to 16 residues. Germline trimming cut 6 bases from V and 2 bases from J; bases unmatched to any gene: 9. Germline loops: CDR1 SGHVS, CDR2 FNYEAQ. DNA of the CDR3: TGTGCCAGCAGTCTCGGACAGGGTGGGCCCTACAATGAGCAGTTCTTC. It yields the protein CASSLGQGGPYNEQFF.

This clonotype has ten or more counts. The V and J genes are TRBV7-2 and TRBJ1-5; D is perhaps TRBD1 (6 bases). V was cut by 5 bases and J by 5 bases, with 10 bases left in between. Germline V CDR1 and CDR2: SGHTA, FQGNSA. This CDR3 has 13 residues. CDR3 sequence: CASSGGRDQPQHF. CDR3 DNA: TGTGCCAGCAGCGGGGGCAGGGATCAGCCCCAGCATTTT.

In this sample, this clonotype turned up a few times. The V call is TRBV30, the J call TRBJ1-1; 9 bases fit TRBD1. Germline CDR1 is GTSNPN and CDR2 is SVGIG (reference sequence). The CDR3 extends over 13 amino acids. This CDR3 is CATDRGLNTEAFF. As DNA, the CDR3 is TGTGCAACGGACAGGGGTTTAAACACTGAAGCTTTCTTT.

Many counts were recorded for this clonotype. The V gene is TRBV12-3 or TRBV12-4, the J gene TRBJ1-5; D gene ambiguous. The CDR3 runs to 13 residues. Trimming pared 3 bases from V and 6 bases from J, leaving 9 bases between. In DNA form, the CDR3 reads TGTGCCAGCAGTTTGGAGGCGCGTCAGCCCCAGCATTTT. It encodes CASSLEARQPQHF.

This clonotype came up many times. This chain links TRBV7-9 with TRBJ2-3; possibly TRBD2 for D (5 bases). This CDR3 is built from 12 residues. V lost 4 bases and J 6 bases, leaving 8 bases between the germline ends. From germline, CDR1 is SEHNR and CDR2 FQNEAQ (reference sequence). The CDR3 nucleotides read TGTGCCAGCAGCTCCAGAGGGGATACGCAGTATTTT. This codes for CASSSRGDTQYF.

There are a few counts of this clonotype. This sequence joins TRBV5-1 and TRBJ1-4, with a tentative D call TRBD1 (5 bases). V was cut by 0 bases and J by 8 bases, with 11 bases left in between. The CDR3 is made up of 14 amino acids. Germline values: CDR1 SGHRS, CDR2 YFSETQ. CDR3 sequence: CASSLAGRAEKLFF. The CDR3 DNA sequence: TGCGCCAGCAGCTTGGCAGGCAGGGCAGAAAAACTGTTTTTT. Using reference TRBV5-1 and TRBJ1-4 for the parts outside the CDR3, the full variable domain is KAGVTQTPRYLIKTRGQQVTLSCSPISGHRSVSWYQQTPGQGLQFLFEYFSETQRNKGNFPGRFSGRQFSNSRSEMNVSTLELGDSALYLCASSLAGRAEKLFFGSGTQLSVL.

CDR3 protein: CASSLSEYEQYV. In DNA form, the CDR3 reads TGTGCCAGCAGCTTATCCGAGTACGAGCAGTACGTC. The rearrangement links TRBV7-9 to TRBJ2-7; D gene uncertain. The CDR3 runs to 12 residues. V dropped 2 bases and J dropped 4 bases, with 6 bases sitting between them. Germline values: CDR1 SEHNR, CDR2 FQNEAQ (reference sequence).

This clonotype showed up just a few times. This sequence joins TRBV6-5 and TRBJ1-1; D is unclear. CDR3 length equals 14 residues. Germline loops: CDR1 MNHEY, CDR2 SVGAGI. Trimming pared 0 bases from V and 2 bases from J, leaving 7 bases between. The CDR3 spells CASSYSTTNTEAFF. DNA for the CDR3: TGTGCCAGCAGTTACTCGACGACAAACACTGAAGCTTTCTTT.

This clonotype showed up just a few times. The chain recombines TRBV7-2 with TRBJ2-3; the D is unclear. The CDR3 is made up of 13 amino acids. The germline gives CDR1 SGHTA, CDR2 FQGNSA. The V end lost 2 bases, the J end lost 4 bases, and 7 bases lay between the germline ends. This chain's CDR3 is CASSLWRSDTQYF. The DNA of the CDR3 is TGTGCCAGCAGCTTATGGCGGTCAGATACGCAGTATTTT.

The rearrangement joins TRBV6-5 to TRBJ1-2; a weak D match, TRBD1 (6 bases). Deletions cut 4 bases from V and 8 bases from J, with 11 bases between. Per germline, CDR1 MNHEY and CDR2 SVGAGI. The CDR3 has 12 residues. CDR3 sequence: CASSFRGNGYTF. The CDR3 DNA is TGTGCCAGCAGTTTCAGGGGAAACGGCTACACCTTC.

Remarks on this clonotype: One end of the junction fails to match germline, which may point to a read error. The rearrangement links TRBV29-1 to TRBJ1-1; D is unresolved. There are 13 residues in the CDR3. Germline V gene lookup returns CDR1 SQVTM and CDR2 ANQGSEA. CDR3 bases: TGCAGCGCTGAAACCGGCGTTAACACTGAAGCTTTCTTT. This codes for CSAETGVNTEAFF.

V gene TRBV11-2 combines with J gene TRBJ2-5, with D possibly being TRBD2 (5 bases). This CDR3 contains 13 residues. Between the trimmed V and J ends, which lost 2 bases and 5 bases, there was a span of 9 bases. Germline V gene lookup returns CDR1 SGHAT and CDR2 FQNNGV. The CDR3 here is CASSLRGSETQYF. CDR3 sequence (DNA): TGTGCCAGCAGCTTAAGAGGGAGCGAGACCCAGTACTTC.

V usage is TRBV29-1 and J usage is TRBJ2-3, with D tentatively TRBD1 (6 bases). Trimming left V 1 base short and J 0 bases short, with 11 bases between. The CDR3 sequence is 15 residues long. CDR1 and CDR2 (germline): SQVTM, ANQGSEA. CDR3 DNA sequence: TGCAGCGTTGAAGCGACAGGTCATAGCACAGATACGCAGTATTTT. This encodes CSVEATGHSTDTQYF.

This clonotype has a count of ten or more. This chain joins TRBV3-1 and TRBJ1-2, with TRBD1 matching over 7 bases. The CDR3 loop spans 16 amino acids. The germline CDR1 and CDR2 sequences are LGHDT and YNNKEL (reference sequence). The J segment lost 0 bases and the V segment lost 4 bases, leaving 8 bases of the junction unmatched. In DNA, the CDR3 is TGTGCCAGCAGCCCCCTAACCGGGACAGCTAACTATGGCTACACCTTC. Translating it yields CASSPLTGTANYGYTF.

Ten or more counts support this clonotype. This rearrangement joins TRBV7-9 to TRBJ2-2; possible D gene TRBD2, 5 bases. The CDR3 runs to 15 residues. Trimming pared 3 bases from V and 6 bases from J, leaving 14 bases between. The germline CDR1 and CDR2 sequences are SEHNR and FQNEAQ (reference sequence). The DNA of the CDR3 is TGTGCCAGCAGCTTTCTTGCAGCGGTAGCCGGGGAGCTGTTTTTT. Its protein is CASSFLAAVAGELFF.

This clonotype has more than one count but fewer than ten. The chain uses TRBV4-2 and TRBJ1-2; unclear D gene. Germline CDR1 reads LGHNA; CDR2 reads YNFKEQ. The CDR3 is 15 amino acids. V was clipped by 3 bases and J by 2 bases, with 13 bases between them. The CDR3 reads CASSQGVQTNYGYTF. CDR3 DNA sequence: TGTGCCAGCAGCCAGGGCGTGCAGACCAACTATGGCTACACCTTC.

This chain connects TRBV27 to TRBJ1-2; 8 bases are a match to TRBD1. V trimming: 6 bases; J trimming: 7 bases; junction bases outside the gene matches: 10. CDR1 MNHEY and CDR2 SMNVEV come from the germline V gene (reference sequence). This CDR3 is 14 amino acids long. The CDR3 loop reads CASRAGQAPSGYTF. CDR3 nucleotides: TGTGCCAGCAGGGCGGGACAGGCGCCAAGTGGCTACACCTTC.

This clonotype came up a few times. The V gene is TRBV4-3, the J gene TRBJ2-1, with D perhaps TRBD1 (5 bases). The CDR3 consists of 13 residues. V was trimmed by 4 bases and J by 10 bases, leaving 14 bases between them. Germline V lookup: CDR1 LGHNA, CDR2 YSLEER. CDR3 coding DNA: TGCGCCAGCAGCCCACGGATTGGGGCAGAGCAGTTCTTC. This translates into CASSPRIGAEQFF.

This clonotype showed up just a few times. The rearrangement links TRBV20-1 to TRBJ2-3; the D gene is possibly TRBD1 (5 bases). The CDR3 contains 15 residues. Trimming cost V 6 bases and J 0 bases, with 16 bases left between them. Germline CDR1 DFQATT, CDR2 SNEGSKA (reference sequence). CDR3 nucleotides: TGCAGTGCAAACAGGAGATCCGCTAGCACAGATACGCAGTATTTT. Protein: CSANRRSASTDTQYF.

This clonotype appeared a few times. The J gene is TRBJ2-2, the V gene TRBV7-3; 7 bases match TRBD1. Germline values: CDR1 SGHTA, CDR2 FQGTGA. This CDR3 contains 16 residues. With 4 bases clipped from V and 5 bases from J, the junction kept 10 bases outside the gene matches. CDR3 protein: CASSSTTRQGTGELFF. CDR3 nucleotides: TGTGCCAGCAGCTCTACCACCAGACAGGGAACCGGGGAGCTGTTTTTT.

The table lists this clonotype with a few counts. The chain combines TRBV7-2 with TRBJ1-4, with D perhaps TRBD1 (5 bases). The CDR3 runs to 15 residues. V lost 5 bases and J 5 bases, leaving 15 bases between the germline ends. Germline values: CDR1 SGHTA, CDR2 FQGNSA. This CDR3 reads CASSQRSWGNEKLFF. As DNA, the CDR3 is TGTGCCAGCAGCCAACGGTCCTGGGGGAATGAAAAACTGTTTTTT.

This clonotype was observed a handful of times. This sequence joins TRBV6-2 or TRBV6-3 and TRBJ1-4, with a possible D match to TRBD1 (6 bases). V lost 4 bases, J lost 2 bases, and 11 bases lay in between. The CDR3 sequence is 15 residues long. Germline CDR1 is MNHEY and CDR2 is SVGEGT. CDR3: CASSSYRATNEKLFF. CDR3 in DNA: TGTGCCAGCAGTTCCTACAGGGCGACTAATGAAAAACTGTTTTTT.

In this sample, this clonotype turned up many times. In DNA form, the CDR3 reads TGTGCCAGCAGTTACTCGATTAATAGCGGGGCAACCTACGAGCAGTACTTC. This encodes CASSYSINSGATYEQYF. The chain combines TRBV6-5 with TRBJ2-7, with 8 positions matching TRBD2. Unmatched junction bases numbered 9, after V lost 0 bases and J lost 2 bases. The CDR3 consists of 17 residues. CDR1 and CDR2 (germline): MNHEY, SVGAGI.

This clonotype was counted between two and nine times. The chain links TRBV7-2 to TRBJ2-1; weak D call: TRBD2 (5 bases). The length of the CDR3 is 15 residues. Germline-derived CDR1 and CDR2 are SGHTA and FQGNSA. V lost 6 bases to trimming and J lost 2 bases, with 14 bases between them. CDR3 region: CASRLNLGAYNEQFF. CDR3 DNA sequence: TGTGCCAGCAGACTGAACCTCGGGGCCTACAATGAGCAGTTCTTC.

This clonotype was seen many times. The chain links TRBV5-1 to TRBJ1-1; D perhaps matches TRBD1 (5 bases). There are 15 residues in the CDR3. From germline, CDR1 is SGHRS and CDR2 YFSETQ. With 1 base removed from V and 0 bases from J, the gap between germline ends came to 10 bases. The CDR3 sequence: CASSLLPGVNTEAFF. CDR3 in DNA: TGCGCCAGCAGCTTGCTTCCGGGGGTGAACACTGAAGCTTTCTTT.

This clonotype has just a few counts. The rearrangement uses TRBV7-2 and TRBJ1-3; D gene uncertain. Per germline, CDR1 SGHTA and CDR2 FQGNSA. This CDR3 has 15 amino acids. Between the trimmed V and J ends, which lost 1 base and 4 bases, there was a span of 11 bases. The CDR3 is CASSLGRVWGNTIYF. In DNA form, the CDR3 reads TGTGCCAGCAGCTTAGGTCGGGTGTGGGGAAACACCATATATTTT.

In this sample, this clonotype turned up a few times. This chain connects TRBV6-1 to TRBJ2-7; D perhaps matches TRBD2 (6 bases). The ends were cut back, 7 bases at V and 3 bases at J, with 19 bases in the middle. The CDR3 is made up of 15 amino acids. Per the germline V gene, CDR1 is MNHNS and CDR2 is SASEGT. The CDR3 DNA follows: TGTGCCAGCACTTACGGGACTCTGGGTAACTACGAGCAGTACGTC. It is translated as CASTYGTLGNYEQYV.